The next 30 T cell receptor beta chains were all read from a single sample in a study of blood T cell repertoires in COVID-19. Sequenced by immunoSEQ multiplex PCR; TCRdb stores in-frame clones only, minus some. In the table there are approximately 400,000 clones, 81% of which are singletons. Sample: peripheral blood. The receptors shown here come from a human donor with acute or convalescent COVID-19. The donor label of this sample is uncertain.

This rearrangement joins TRBV7-9 to TRBJ1-1; a weak D match, TRBD1 (6 bases). CDR1 is SEHNR and CDR2 is FQNEAQ in the germline V gene (reference sequence). This CDR3 spans 16 amino acids. Trimming left V 5 bases short and J 4 bases short, with 20 bases between. In nucleotides, the CDR3 is TGTGCCAGCAGCCCCCCGGGGGGGGCGGGGAGCACTGAAGCTTTCTTT. Protein sequence: CASSPPGGAGSTEAFF.

In regard to this clone: This specimen includes other DNA sequences encoding the same CDR3. This chain connects TRBV6-5 to TRBJ2-6, with D possibly being TRBD2 (6 bases). V dropped 4 bases and J dropped 0 bases, with 7 bases sitting between them. Germline V gene data show CDR1 as MNHEY and CDR2 as SVGAGI. The CDR3 is 15 residues long. The CDR3 loop reads CASSSEGSGANVLTF. The CDR3 region has the DNA TGTGCCAGCAGTTCGGAGGGCTCTGGGGCCAACGTCCTGACTTTC.

This clone was seen just once. CDR3 sequence (DNA): TGTGCCATCAGTGAGGTGGCCCTGCAGTTCTTC. Translation: CAISEVALQFF. V is TRBV10-3 and J is TRBJ2-1; no clear D. There are 11 residues in the CDR3. Between the trimmed V and J ends, which lost 2 bases and 12 bases, there was a span of 8 bases. Per the germline V gene, CDR1 is ENHRY and CDR2 is SYGVKD.

This sequence joins TRBV13 and TRBJ2-5; 8 bases match TRBD1. The length of the CDR3 is 15 residues. From germline, CDR1 is PRHDT and CDR2 FYEKMQ (reference sequence). V was pared by 5 bases and J by 3 bases, with 8 bases of the junction left unmatched. The CDR3 sequence is CASSPTGQGEETQYF. The CDR3 DNA follows: TGTGCCAGCAGCCCAACCGGACAGGGAGAAGAGACCCAGTACTTC.

The chain joins TRBV5-1 to TRBJ1-1; no definite D call. V was trimmed by 0 bases and J by 0 bases, leaving 6 bases between them. The CDR3 is made up of 14 amino acids. Germline CDR1 reads SGHRS; CDR2 reads YFSETQ. CDR3 sequence: CASSLAVVNTEAFF. For the CDR3, the DNA is TGCGCCAGCAGCTTGGCCGTTGTGAACACTGAAGCTTTCTTT. The whole variable domain, filled in from reference TRBV5-1 and TRBJ1-1, reads KAGVTQTPRYLIKTRGQQVTLSCSPISGHRSVSWYQQTPGQGLQFLFEYFSETQRNKGNFPGRFSGRQFSNSRSEMNVSTLELGDSALYLCASSLAVVNTEAFFGQGTRLTVV.

The chain links TRBV28 to TRBJ2-7; 12 bases align to TRBD1. Looked up from germline, CDR1 is MDHEN and CDR2 is SYDVKM. The trim removed 5 bases at V and 5 bases at J, leaving 7 bases unmatched. The CDR3 has 15 amino acids. CDR3 amino acids: CASSLPGTGGDEQYF. CDR3 DNA: TGTGCCAGCAGTCTCCCCGGGACAGGGGGCGACGAGCAGTACTTC.

V usage is TRBV2 and J usage is TRBJ1-5, with D hard to call. The CDR3 runs to 16 residues. V was shortened by 2 bases and J by 0 bases, with 11 bases between the two germline ends. The germline gives CDR1 SNHLY, CDR2 FYNNEI. Here the CDR3 reads CASSEWSDYSNQPQHF. The CDR3 DNA sequence: TGTGCCAGCAGTGAATGGTCAGACTATAGCAATCAGCCCCAGCATTTT. Together with reference TRBV2 and TRBJ1-5, the CDR3 gives the full variable domain: EPEVTQTPSHQVTQMGQEVILRCVPISNHLYFYWYRQILGQKVEFLVSFYNNEISEKSEIFDDQFSVERPDGSNFTLKIRSTKLEDSAMYFCASSEWSDYSNQPQHFGDGTRLSIL.

DNA of the CDR3: TGTGCCAGCTCACCTGCGGATACCTATGGCTACACCTTC. Its protein is CASSPADTYGYTF. V is TRBV18 and J is TRBJ1-2, with no clear D. CDR1 and CDR2 from the germline V gene are KGHSH and LQKENI. Deletions cut 3 bases from V and 4 bases from J, with 9 bases between. CDR3 size: 13 residues.

The chain employs TRBV19 and TRBJ1-2; TRBD1 agrees at 9 bases. Germline trimming cut 5 bases from V and 6 bases from J; bases unmatched to any gene: 13. There are 16 residues in the CDR3. Germline V gene lookup returns CDR1 LNHDA and CDR2 SQIVND (reference sequence). This CDR3 is CASSLSSGTGWHGYTF. The CDR3, as DNA: TGTGCCAGTAGTCTTTCATCCGGGACAGGGTGGCATGGCTACACCTTC.

The genes are TRBV27 and TRBJ2-7; D is possibly TRBD1 (5 bases). The V end lost 6 bases, the J end lost 3 bases, and 12 bases lay between the germline ends. Germline CDR1 is MNHEY and CDR2 is SMNVEV (reference sequence). The CDR3 covers 13 residues. The CDR3 is CASSPTGFYEQYF. The CDR3 DNA sequence: TGTGCCAGCAGCCCTACAGGTTTCTACGAGCAGTACTTC.

This clone has just one count. The chain uses TRBV3-1 (or the pseudogene TRBV3-2) and TRBJ2-1; D may be TRBD2 (6 bases). There are 15 residues in the CDR3. The V gene lost 4 bases and the J gene lost 2 bases, with 12 bases spanning the gap. The germline V gene encodes CDR1 LGHDT and CDR2 YNNKEL (reference sequence). The CDR3 loop reads CASSPGLSTYNEQFF. As DNA, the CDR3 is TGTGCCAGCAGCCCGGGACTCTCCACCTACAATGAGCAGTTCTTC.

The chain recombines TRBV4-1 with TRBJ2-5, with D perhaps matching TRBD2 (6 bases). The CDR3 extends over 13 amino acids. Germline V gives CDR1 MGHRA, CDR2 YSYEKL. Trimming pared 4 bases from V and 2 bases from J, leaving 8 bases between. The CDR3 sequence: CASSRGEQETQYF. CDR3 nucleotides: TGCGCCAGCAGCCGGGGGGAACAAGAGACCCAGTACTTC.

CDR3 amino acids: CASRTGTGVAPLHF. In nucleotides, the CDR3 is TGTGCCAGTAGGACCGGGACAGGGGTCGCACCCCTCCACTTT. The chain has TRBV19 and TRBJ1-6; 10 nucleotides agree with TRBD1. The CDR3 is 14 residues long. V lost 6 bases, J lost 11 bases, and 7 bases stayed unmatched. Germline lookup yields CDR1 LNHDA and CDR2 SQIVND (reference sequence).

The chain has TRBV15 and TRBJ2-1, with a tentative D call TRBD1 (5 bases). Between the trimmed V and J ends, which lost 0 bases and 2 bases, there was a span of 11 bases. In germline, CDR1 is LNHNV, CDR2 YYDKDF (reference sequence). This CDR3 spans 16 amino acids. CDR3 sequence (DNA): TGTGCCACCAGCAGAGATAACAGGACACCCTACAATGAGCAGTTCTTC. Translated, it gives CATSRDNRTPYNEQFF.

CDR3 DNA sequence: TGTGCCTGGAGCAAGGGACAGCTGCTCTCCTACGAGCAGTACTTC. Translated, it gives CAWSKGQLLSYEQYF. The chain uses TRBV30 and TRBJ2-7, with 7 bases lining up with TRBD1. The CDR3 has 15 amino acids. From germline, CDR1 is GTSNPN and CDR2 SVGIG (reference sequence). Germline trimming cut 3 bases from V and 0 bases from J; bases unmatched to any gene: 8.

This chain links TRBV11-2 with TRBJ1-1, with a tentative D call TRBD1 (5 bases). Germline V gene sequence: CDR1 SGHAT, CDR2 FQNNGV. Trimming removed 8 bases at V and 3 bases at J, with 10 bases between. The CDR3 spans 12 residues. CDR3 DNA: TGTGCCAGCGGACAAGTCTACACTGAAGCTTTCTTT. Encoded protein: CASGQVYTEAFF.

The chain employs TRBV18 and TRBJ1-5; D may be TRBD1 (6 bases). V lost 5 bases and J 0 bases, leaving 14 bases between the germline ends. The CDR3 has 16 residues. Germline loops: CDR1 KGHSH, CDR2 LQKENI. The CDR3 nucleotides read TGTGCCAGCTCAACCGGGACACCGTATAGCAATCAGCCCCAGCATTTT. Translated: CASSTGTPYSNQPQHF.

V usage is TRBV7-2 and J usage is TRBJ1-4; the D gene is possibly TRBD1 (5 bases). From germline, CDR1 is SGHTA and CDR2 FQGNSA. This CDR3 has 16 amino acids. Trimming stripped 1 base from V and 8 bases from J, with 17 bases between. The CDR3 spells CASSLEGSRVGEKLFF. Here the CDR3 DNA reads TGTGCCAGCAGCTTAGAGGGTTCCAGGGTAGGGGAAAAACTGTTTTTT. Full variable domain (missing parts from reference TRBV7-2 and TRBJ1-4): GAGVSQSPSNKVTEKGKDVELRCDPISGHTALYWYRQSLGQGLEFLIYFQGNSAPDKSGLPSDRFSAERTGGSVSTLTIQRTQQEDSAVYLCASSLEGSRVGEKLFFGSGTQLSVL.

The J gene is TRBJ2-1, the V gene TRBV10-1, with D unclear. The germline V gene encodes CDR1 WNHNN and CDR2 SYGVQD (reference sequence). The V end lost 5 bases, the J end lost 7 bases, and 9 bases lay between the germline ends. The CDR3 spans 12 residues. This chain's CDR3 is CASSSRLNEQFF. The CDR3 nucleotides read TGCGCCAGCAGTTCCAGATTAAATGAGCAGTTCTTC.

The chain couples TRBV5-1 to TRBJ1-2, with D possibly TRBD1 on 5 matching bases. Per the germline V gene, CDR1 is SGHRS and CDR2 is YFSETQ. The CDR3 is 14 amino acids. Trimming pared 0 bases from V and 6 bases from J, leaving 12 bases between. The chain's CDR3 is CASSLDMTDNGYTF. The CDR3 region has the DNA TGCGCCAGCAGCTTGGATATGACAGATAATGGCTACACCTTC.

This clone was detected only a few times. The V gene is TRBV5-1, the J gene TRBJ1-1; TRBD1 matches at 8 bases. The CDR3 loop spans 16 amino acids. Germline V gene lookup returns CDR1 SGHRS and CDR2 YFSETQ. Trimming removed 3 bases from V and 0 bases from J; junction bases left unmatched: 7. Written as DNA, the CDR3 is TGCGCCAGCAGCTCCGACGGACAGGGTCTGAACACTGAAGCTTTCTTT. As protein: CASSSDGQGLNTEAFF.

The rearrangement uses TRBV9 and TRBJ2-7, with 7 positions matching TRBD2. The ends lost 0 bases at V and 5 bases at J; junction bases unmatched: 8. There are 15 residues in the CDR3. In germline, CDR1 is SGDLS, CDR2 YYNGEE. CDR3 protein: CASSVGFRGVHEQYF. Written as DNA, the CDR3 is TGTGCCAGCAGCGTAGGGTTTCGGGGGGTCCACGAGCAGTACTTC.

The J gene is TRBJ2-1, the V gene TRBV5-6; a possible D gene is TRBD2 (5 bases). This CDR3 spans 16 amino acids. Germline V lookup: CDR1 SGHDT, CDR2 YYEEEE. With 4 bases removed from V and 2 bases from J, the gap between germline ends came to 16 bases. The CDR3 DNA reads TGTGCCAGCAGCCCCCCTGTGAGGGCTCCCTACAATGAGCAGTTCTTC. Protein: CASSPPVRAPYNEQFF.

This clone showed up just a few times. The rearrangement uses TRBV6-6 and TRBJ1-3, with 8 positions matching TRBD1. J was trimmed by 4 bases and V by 1 base; bases with no gene match: 6. Germline assignment: CDR1 MNHNY and CDR2 SVGAGI (reference sequence). The CDR3 has 16 residues. CDR3 amino acids: CASSYLGQAGGNTIYF. CDR3 sequence (DNA): TGTGCCAGCAGTTACTTGGGACAGGCGGGGGGAAACACCATATATTTT.

This chain links TRBV5-1 with TRBJ2-7; 11 bases match TRBD1. The CDR3 loop spans 13 amino acids. CDR1 and CDR2 from the germline V gene are SGHRS and YFSETQ. After removal of 10 bases from V and 6 bases from J, the junction contained 9 bases not matched to a gene. The CDR3 DNA reads TGCGCCTCATCCCCGGACAGGGGGCTCGAGCAGTACTTC. The encoded protein is CASSPDRGLEQYF.

The J gene is TRBJ1-6, the V gene TRBV12-5; D possibly corresponds to TRBD1 (6 bases). Per the germline V gene, CDR1 is LGHNT and CDR2 is FRNRAP. The CDR3 spans 13 residues. Trimming removed 7 bases at V and 9 bases at J, with 13 bases between. The CDR3 nucleotides are TGTGCTAGTGCCCGGACAGCTCTTTCACCCCTCCACTTT. Encoded protein: CASARTALSPLHF.

The V and J genes are TRBV5-5 and TRBJ2-1; D is ambiguous. CDR3 length: 15 amino acids. CDR1 is SGHKS and CDR2 is YYEKEE in the germline V gene (reference sequence). V gave up 0 bases and J gave up 3 bases, with 10 bases separating them. The CDR3 spells CASSLAVAVYNEQFF. CDR3 coding DNA: TGTGCCAGCAGCTTGGCCGTGGCGGTCTACAATGAGCAGTTCTTC.

This CDR3 reads CASSFTSGENNEQFF. The CDR3 DNA sequence: TGCGCCAGCAGCTTTACTAGCGGGGAAAACAATGAGCAGTTCTTC. This sequence joins TRBV5-1 and TRBJ2-1; 10 bases align to TRBD2. CDR1 and CDR2 from the germline V gene are SGHRS and YFSETQ. Germline trimming cut 2 bases from V and 5 bases from J; bases unmatched to any gene: 4. CDR3 length: 15 amino acids.

In its sample, this clone was seen a few times. In nucleotides, the CDR3 is TGTGCCAGCAGCCAACGTTATTCACCCCTCCACTTT. Translating gives CASSQRYSPLHF. This sequence joins TRBV14 and TRBJ1-6; D not resolved. Germline V gives CDR1 SGHDN, CDR2 FVKESK. Trimming pared 2 bases from V and 8 bases from J, leaving 4 bases between. The CDR3 has 12 amino acids.

This clone has a handful of counts. The chain has TRBV2 and TRBJ2-7, with D unclear. The CDR3 is 15 residues long. From germline, CDR1 is SNHLY and CDR2 FYNNEI. V shed 3 bases and J shed 0 bases, with 12 bases lying between them. The CDR3 region has the DNA TGTGCCAGCAGTGAGAGTTACTATAACTCCTACGAGCAGTACTTC. It specifies CASSESYYNSYEQYF.